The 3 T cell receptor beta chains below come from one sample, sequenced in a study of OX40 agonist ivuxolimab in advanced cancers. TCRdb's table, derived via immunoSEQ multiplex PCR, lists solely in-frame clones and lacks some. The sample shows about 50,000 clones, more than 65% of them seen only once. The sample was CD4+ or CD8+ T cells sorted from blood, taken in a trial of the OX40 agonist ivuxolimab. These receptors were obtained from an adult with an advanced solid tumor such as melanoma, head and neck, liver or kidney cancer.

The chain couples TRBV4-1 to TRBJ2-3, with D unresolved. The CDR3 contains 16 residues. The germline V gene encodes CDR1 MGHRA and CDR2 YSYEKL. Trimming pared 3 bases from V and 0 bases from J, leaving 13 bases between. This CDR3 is CASSQINMVSTDTQYF. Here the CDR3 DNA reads TGCGCCAGCAGCCAGATCAACATGGTTAGCACAGATACGCAGTATTTT.

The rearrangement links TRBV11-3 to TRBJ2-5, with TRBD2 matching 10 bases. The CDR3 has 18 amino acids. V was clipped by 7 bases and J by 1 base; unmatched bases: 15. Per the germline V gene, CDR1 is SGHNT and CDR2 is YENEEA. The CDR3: CASTKGALAGASQETQYF. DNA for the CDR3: TGTGCCAGCACCAAGGGGGCCCTAGCGGGGGCCAGCCAAGAGACCCAGTACTTC.

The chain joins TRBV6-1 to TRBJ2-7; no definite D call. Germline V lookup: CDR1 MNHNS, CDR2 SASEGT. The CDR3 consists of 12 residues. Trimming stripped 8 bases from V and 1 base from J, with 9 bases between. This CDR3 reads CASLVVSYEQYF. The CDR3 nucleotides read TGTGCCAGCTTAGTTGTATCCTACGAGCAGTACTTC.